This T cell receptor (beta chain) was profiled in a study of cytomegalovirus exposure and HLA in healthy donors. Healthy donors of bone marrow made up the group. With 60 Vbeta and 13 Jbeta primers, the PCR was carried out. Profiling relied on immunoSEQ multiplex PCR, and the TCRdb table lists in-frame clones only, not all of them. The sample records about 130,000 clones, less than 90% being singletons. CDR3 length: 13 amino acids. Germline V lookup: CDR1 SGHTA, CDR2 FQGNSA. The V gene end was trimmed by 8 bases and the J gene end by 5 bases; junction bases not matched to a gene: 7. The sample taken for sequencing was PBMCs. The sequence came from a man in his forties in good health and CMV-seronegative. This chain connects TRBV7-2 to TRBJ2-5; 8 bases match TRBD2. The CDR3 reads CASQRGSGETQYF. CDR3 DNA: TGTGCCAGCCAGCGGGGGTCTGGGGAGACCCAGTACTTC.